The 16 T cell receptor beta chains reported below all come from one sample, sequenced in a study of response to subunit inactivated influenza vaccine. A single record per CDR3 protein comes from TCRdb applying MiXCR to the RT-PCR reads. The top ten clones hold about 10% of a sample with 500,000 to 600,000 distinct CDR3 sequences, around 11% of them seen once. The source material was PBMCs from blood, sampled on the day of vaccination. All receptors derive from a man in his fifties who received an inactivated influenza vaccine.

This clonotype was found a few times. The chain carries TRBV10-3 and TRBJ1-5; D possibly corresponds to TRBD1 (6 bases). The CDR3 length is 14 residues. Germline CDR1 ENHRY, CDR2 SYGVKD. Trimming took off 5 bases at V and 3 bases at J, with 11 bases between the two ends. CDR3 nucleotides: TGTGCCATCAGTAATCACAGGGACAATCAGCCCCAGCATTTT. It encodes CAISNHRDNQPQHF.

The chain recombines TRBV6-1 with TRBJ2-1, with 8 bases aligning to TRBD1. V dropped 7 bases and J dropped 8; count of bases not matched to a gene: 7. Germline loops: CDR1 MNHNS, CDR2 SASEGT. The CDR3 consists of 13 residues. The CDR3 protein is CASNRQGSDEQFF. The CDR3, as DNA: TGTGCCAGCAATCGACAGGGGTCGGATGAGCAGTTCTTC.

This clonotype was counted a few times. V is TRBV9 and J is TRBJ2-1, with TRBD1 matching 12 bases. Unmatched junction bases numbered 12, after V lost 2 bases and J lost 0 bases. The CDR3 extends over 20 amino acids. CDR1 and CDR2 (germline): SGDLS, YYNGEE. This CDR3 is CASSVIPGTGGRSSYNEQFF. CDR3 coding DNA: TGTGCCAGCAGCGTGATACCCGGGACAGGGGGCCGGAGCTCCTACAATGAGCAGTTCTTC.

V is TRBV11-2 and J is TRBJ2-1; 8 nucleotides match TRBD2. Germline V gene sequence: CDR1 SGHAT, CDR2 FQNNGV. The V gene end was trimmed by 7 bases and the J gene end by 9 bases; junction bases not matched to a gene: 14. There are 15 residues in the CDR3. In DNA, the CDR3 is TGTGCCAGCACCCGTGCGTCGGGGGGGGCCGGTGAGCAGTTCTTC. It translates to CASTRASGGAGEQFF.

This clonotype occurred many times. The chain combines TRBV24-1 with TRBJ2-2, with D uncertain. CDR1 and CDR2 from the germline V gene are KGHDR and SFDVKD. This CDR3 spans 11 amino acids. The V end was cut by 1 base, the J end by 14 bases, with 7 bases between. Here the CDR3 reads CATSDFSSLFF. The CDR3 nucleotides read TGTGCCACCAGTGATTTCAGCTCCCTGTTTTTT.

There are a few counts of this clonotype. The V gene is TRBV24-1, the J gene TRBJ2-4; D ambiguous. The CDR3 is 13 amino acids. V lost 0 bases, J lost 5 bases, and 4 bases lay in between. CDR1 is KGHDR, CDR2 SFDVKD, per germline. The chain's CDR3 is CATSDLSENIQYF. In nucleotides, the CDR3 is TGTGCCACCAGTGATTTGTCAGAAAACATTCAGTACTTC.

The chain joins TRBV5-1 to TRBJ1-6; perhaps TRBD1 as D (5 bases). CDR3 size: 14 residues. The germline V and J ends were trimmed by 5 bases and 10 bases, with 16 bases remaining between them. Germline-derived CDR1 and CDR2 are SGHRS and YFSETQ. The chain's CDR3 is CASRAGTDRSPLHF. The CDR3 region has the DNA TGCGCCAGCAGGGCCGGGACGGATAGGTCACCCCTCCACTTT.

The chain has TRBV27 and TRBJ2-3; a weak D match, TRBD2 (5 bases). This CDR3 has 16 amino acids. V shed 7 bases and J shed 6 bases, with 23 bases lying between them. Germline loops: CDR1 MNHEY, CDR2 SMNVEV (reference sequence). CDR3 coding DNA: TGTGCCAGCACGCCGCACGTAGGTAGCGTAGGGGATACGCAGTATTTT. Its translation: CASTPHVGSVGDTQYF.

As to this clonotype: One junction end disagrees with the germline gene, perhaps due to a read error. V gene TRBV20-1 combines with J gene TRBJ2-1, with 8 bases identical to TRBD2. Germline V lookup: CDR1 DFQATT, CDR2 SNEGSKA (reference sequence). This CDR3 is 17 amino acids long. The DNA of the CDR3 is TGCAGTGCCGTCTGGGCACTCGGGGGGGCCTCCTACAATGAGCATTTCTTC. Protein product: CSAVWALGGASYNEHFF.

This clonotype was detected only a few times. The V and J genes are TRBV7-8 and TRBJ2-5; TRBD1 is a possible D gene (5 bases). The CDR3 extends over 13 amino acids. Germline V lookup: CDR1 SGHVS, CDR2 FQNEAQ. Trimming stripped 5 bases from V and 0 bases from J, with 7 bases between. Here the CDR3 DNA reads TGTGCCAGCAGCCGGACATACCAAGAGACCCAGTACTTC. This sequence encodes CASSRTYQETQYF. Complete variable domain (other parts from reference TRBV7-8 and TRBJ2-5): GAGVSQSPRYKVAKRGQDVALRCDPISGHVSLFWYQQALGQGPEFLTYFQNEAQLDKSGLPSDRFFAERPEGSVSTLKIQRTQQEDSAVYLCASSRTYQETQYFGPGTRLLVL.

The genes are TRBV20-1 and TRBJ2-5; D is perhaps TRBD2 (5 bases). The CDR3 extends over 13 amino acids. CDR1 and CDR2 (germline): DFQATT, SNEGSKA (reference sequence). The V end was cut by 3 bases, the J end by 2 bases, with 10 bases between. The CDR3 is CSASRGSQETQYF. The DNA of the CDR3 is TGCAGTGCTAGCCGGGGATCACAAGAGACCCAGTACTTC.

The CDR3 coding sequence is TGCGCCAGTGGGGACAGGGAAGGCTATGGCTACACCTTC. This translates into CASGDREGYGYTF. The V and J genes are TRBV5-1 and TRBJ1-2; 9 bases are shared with TRBD1. Germline V CDR1 and CDR2: SGHRS, YFSETQ. The CDR3 runs to 13 residues. The junction had 6 bases not matched to a gene; V was cut back by 8 bases and J by 4 bases. Supplemented by reference TRBV5-1 and TRBJ1-2, the full variable domain reads KAGVTQTPRYLIKTRGQQVTLSCSPISGHRSVSWYQQTPGQGLQFLFEYFSETQRNKGNFPGRFSGRQFSNSRSEMNVSTLELGDSALYLCASGDREGYGYTFGSGTRLTVV.

This clonotype was counted between two and nine times. The J gene is TRBJ1-2, the V gene TRBV29-1; D gene unclear. CDR1 and CDR2 from the germline V gene are SQVTM and ANQGSEA. V was cut by 4 bases and J by 4 bases, with 13 bases left in between. This CDR3 has 13 amino acids. CDR3 protein: CSVGAGLGYGYTF. The CDR3 DNA follows: TGCAGCGTTGGGGCGGGTTTGGGCTATGGCTACACCTTC.

This clonotype was counted between two and nine times. The chain joins TRBV4-1 to TRBJ1-1; 7 bases agree with TRBD1. CDR3 length: 12 amino acids. J was trimmed by 7 bases and V by 7 bases; bases with no gene match: 6. Germline assignment: CDR1 MGHRA and CDR2 YSYEKL. For the CDR3, the DNA is TGCGCCAGCACCCAGGGGGGAAATGAAGCTTTCTTT. Protein sequence: CASTQGGNEAFF.

V gene TRBV28 combines with J gene TRBJ2-2; TRBD1 matches at 7 bases. The germline V gene has CDR1 MDHEN and CDR2 SYDVKM. V dropped 4 bases and J dropped 1; count of bases not matched to a gene: 15. CDR3 length equals 19 residues. The DNA of the CDR3 is TGTGCCAGCAGTTCATCCCTATTCCGGGACAGCTTGAACACCGGGGAGCTGTTTTTT. This gives the protein CASSSSLFRDSLNTGELFF. Full variable domain (outside the CDR3, taken from reference TRBV28 and TRBJ2-2): DVKVTQSSRYLVKRTGEKVFLECVQDMDHENMFWYRQDPGLGLRLIYFSYDVKMKEKGDIPEGYSVSREKKERFSLILESASTNQTSMYLCASSSSLFRDSLNTGELFFGEGSRLTVL.

The sample holds many counts of this clonotype. This chain uses TRBV27 with TRBJ2-7; tentatively, D is TRBD2 (6 bases). Trimming pared 5 bases from V and 2 bases from J, leaving 13 bases between. Germline V gene data show CDR1 as MNHEY and CDR2 as SMNVEV (reference sequence). The CDR3 length is 14 residues. The DNA for the CDR3 is TGTGCCAGCAGTAAAACCGGGGAGGCCTACGAGCAGTACTTC. This sequence encodes CASSKTGEAYEQYF.